The rows below give T cell receptor beta chains drawn from one sample of a study of blood T cell repertoires in COVID-19. Clones were read by immunoSEQ multiplex PCR, and TCRdb kept only the in-frame ones, dropping some. The table has 150,000 to 200,000 clones, approximately 81% seen once; the top ten hold roughly 15%. The sequenced material came from peripheral blood. The receptors were sampled from a woman in her 70s with COVID-19, enrolled during active disease. Each CDR3 is given with its conserved first and last residue.

J gene | V gene | CDR3 protein
TRBJ1-3 | TRBV11-2 | CASSFTLMAGGNTIYF
TRBJ2-7 | TRBV5-1 | CASSLFRDSIYEQYF
TRBJ2-1 | TRBV7-2 | CASSLELAAYNEQFF
TRBJ2-3 | TRBV10-3 | CAISEAGTGATDTQYF
TRBJ2-1 | TRBV4-1 | CASSQEIAGVWNEQFF
TRBJ1-6 | TRBV7-9 | CASSSRDSNLNSPLHF
TRBJ1-4 | TRBV27 | CASSFGQGQEKLFF
TRBJ1-3 | TRBV3-1/TRBV3-2 | CASSQGPPGNTIYF
TRBJ2-6 | TRBV18 | CASSPPSGSGANVLIF
TRBJ2-2 | TRBV4-1 | CASSGGTSGLLPTGELFF